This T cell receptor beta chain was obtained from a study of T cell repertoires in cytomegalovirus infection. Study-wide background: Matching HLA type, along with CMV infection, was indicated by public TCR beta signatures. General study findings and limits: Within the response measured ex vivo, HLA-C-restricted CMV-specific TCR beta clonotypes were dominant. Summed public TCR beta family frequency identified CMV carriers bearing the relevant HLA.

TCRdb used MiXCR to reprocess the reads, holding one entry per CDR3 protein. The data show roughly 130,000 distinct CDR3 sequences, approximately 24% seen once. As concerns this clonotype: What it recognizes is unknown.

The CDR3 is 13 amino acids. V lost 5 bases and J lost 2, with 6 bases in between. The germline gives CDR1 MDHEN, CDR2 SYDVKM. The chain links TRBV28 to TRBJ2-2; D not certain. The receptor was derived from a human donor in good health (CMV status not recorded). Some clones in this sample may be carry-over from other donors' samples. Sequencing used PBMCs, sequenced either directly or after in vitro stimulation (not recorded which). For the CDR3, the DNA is TGTGCCAGCAGTCAAATAAACACCGGGGAGCTGTTTTTT. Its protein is CASSQINTGELFF. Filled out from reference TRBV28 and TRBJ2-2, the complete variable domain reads DVKVTQSSRYLVKRTGEKVFLECVQDMDHENMFWYRQDPGLGLRLIYFSYDVKMKEKGDIPEGYSVSREKKERFSLILESASTNQTSMYLCASSQINTGELFFGEGSRLTVL.